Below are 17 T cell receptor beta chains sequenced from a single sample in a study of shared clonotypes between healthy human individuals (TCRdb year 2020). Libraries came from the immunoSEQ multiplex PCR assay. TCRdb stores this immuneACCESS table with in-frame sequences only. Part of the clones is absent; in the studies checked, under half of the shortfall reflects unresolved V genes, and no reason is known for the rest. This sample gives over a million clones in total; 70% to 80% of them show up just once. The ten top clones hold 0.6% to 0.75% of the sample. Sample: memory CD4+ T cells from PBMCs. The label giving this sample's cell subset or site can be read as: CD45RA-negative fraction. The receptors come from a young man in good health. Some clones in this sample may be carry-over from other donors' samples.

CDR3 nucleotide sequence: TGTGCCAGCAGTTCCGCGGGGGTGGAGACCCAGTACTTC. Its protein is CASSSAGVETQYF. V usage is TRBV28 and J usage is TRBJ2-5; 7 bases fit TRBD2. There are 13 residues in the CDR3. In germline, CDR1 is MDHEN, CDR2 SYDVKM. Trimming cost V 4 bases and J 5 bases; bases outside gene matches: 4.

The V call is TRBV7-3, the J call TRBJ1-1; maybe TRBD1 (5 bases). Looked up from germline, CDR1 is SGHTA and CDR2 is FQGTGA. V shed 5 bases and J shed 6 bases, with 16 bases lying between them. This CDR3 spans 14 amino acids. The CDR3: CASSRRSGTAEAFF. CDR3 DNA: TGTGCCAGCAGCCGTAGATCCGGGACCGCTGAAGCTTTCTTT.

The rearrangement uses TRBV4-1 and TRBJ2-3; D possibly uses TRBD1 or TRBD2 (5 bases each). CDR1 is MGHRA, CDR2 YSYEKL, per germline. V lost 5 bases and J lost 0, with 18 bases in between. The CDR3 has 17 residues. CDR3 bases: TGCGCCAGCAGCGACGTCGGGGCGATTACTAGCACAGATACGCAGTATTTT. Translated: CASSDVGAITSTDTQYF.

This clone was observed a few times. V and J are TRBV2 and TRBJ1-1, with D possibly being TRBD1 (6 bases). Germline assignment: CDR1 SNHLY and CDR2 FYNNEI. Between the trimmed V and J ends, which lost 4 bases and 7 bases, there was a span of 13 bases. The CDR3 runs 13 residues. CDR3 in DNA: TGTGCCAGCAGTGTAGACAGGACACGTGAAGCTTTCTTT. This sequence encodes CASSVDRTREAFF.

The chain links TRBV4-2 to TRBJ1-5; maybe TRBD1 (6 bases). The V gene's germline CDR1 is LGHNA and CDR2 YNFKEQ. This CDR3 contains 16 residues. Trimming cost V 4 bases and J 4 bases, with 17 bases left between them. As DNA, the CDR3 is TGTGCCAGCAGCCCAGGAGGAGGGGGGGAGAATCAGCCCCAGCATTTT. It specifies CASSPGGGGENQPQHF.

CDR3 in amino acids: CASSRGANEKLFF. The CDR3 region has the DNA TGTGCCAGCAGCCGGGGCGCTAATGAAAAACTGTTTTTT. The rearrangement links TRBV9 to TRBJ1-4, with D perhaps matching TRBD1 (5 bases). With 4 bases removed from V and 3 bases from J, the gap between germline ends came to 7 bases. The CDR3 runs to 13 residues. Germline V gene sequence: CDR1 SGDLS, CDR2 YYNGEE.

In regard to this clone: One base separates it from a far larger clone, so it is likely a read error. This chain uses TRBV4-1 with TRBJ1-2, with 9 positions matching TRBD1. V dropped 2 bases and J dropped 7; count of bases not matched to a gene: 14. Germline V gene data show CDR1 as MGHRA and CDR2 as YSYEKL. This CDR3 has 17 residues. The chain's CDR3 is CASSQSLQTGGKGGYTF. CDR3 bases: TGCGCCAGCAGCCAAAGCCTTCAGACAGGGGGAAAGGGTGGCTACACCTTC.

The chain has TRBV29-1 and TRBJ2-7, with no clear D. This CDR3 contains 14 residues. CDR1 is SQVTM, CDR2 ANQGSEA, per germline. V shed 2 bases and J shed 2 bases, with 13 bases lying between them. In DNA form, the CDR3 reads TGCAGCGTTGAAAGGGTCGGCGGACCCTACGAGCAGTACTTC. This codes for CSVERVGGPYEQYF.

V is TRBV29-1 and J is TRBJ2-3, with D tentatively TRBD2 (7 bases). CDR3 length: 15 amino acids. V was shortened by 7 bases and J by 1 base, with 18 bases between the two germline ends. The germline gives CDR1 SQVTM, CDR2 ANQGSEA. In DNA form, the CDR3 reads TGCAGCGAGGCGGGGGCAGCAGGTGGCACAGATACGCAGTATTTT. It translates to CSEAGAAGGTDTQYF.

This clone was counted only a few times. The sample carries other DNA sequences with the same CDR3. The CDR3 region has the DNA TGTGCCAGCAGCCCAGGGGCTGGAAACACCATATATTTT. Protein product: CASSPGAGNTIYF. The J gene is TRBJ1-3, the V gene TRBV7-3; tentatively, D is TRBD1 (6 bases). Germline lookup yields CDR1 SGHTA and CDR2 FQGTGA. The V and J ends lost 5 bases and 2 bases respectively, with 7 bases between them. The CDR3 has 13 residues.

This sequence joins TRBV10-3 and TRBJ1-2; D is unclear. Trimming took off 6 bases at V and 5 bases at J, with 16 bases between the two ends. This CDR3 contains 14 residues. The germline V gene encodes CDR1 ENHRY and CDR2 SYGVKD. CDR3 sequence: CAISPDMEPYGYTF. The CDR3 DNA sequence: TGTGCCATCAGCCCAGACATGGAACCTTATGGCTACACCTTC.

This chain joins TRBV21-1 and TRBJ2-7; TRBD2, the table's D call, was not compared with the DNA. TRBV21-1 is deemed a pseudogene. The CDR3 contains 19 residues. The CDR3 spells CASTAKIIVPRLAGFEQYF. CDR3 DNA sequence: TGTGCCAGCACCGCAAAGATTATCGTCCCCCGACTAGCGGGTTTCGAGCAGTACTTC.

This chain's CDR3 is CASSESIGRAWDYGYTF. The CDR3 region has the DNA TGCGCCAGCAGTGAGTCGATCGGCAGGGCATGGGACTATGGCTACACCTTC. The chain is built from TRBV10-2 and TRBJ1-2; D perhaps matches TRBD1 (5 bases). Trimming pared 0 bases from V and 3 bases from J, leaving 17 bases between. This CDR3 has 17 amino acids. Germline loops: CDR1 WSHSY, CDR2 SAAADI.

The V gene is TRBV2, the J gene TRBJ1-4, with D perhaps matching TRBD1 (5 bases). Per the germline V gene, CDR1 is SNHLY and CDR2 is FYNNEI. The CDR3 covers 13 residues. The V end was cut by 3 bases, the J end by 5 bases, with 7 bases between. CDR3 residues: CASSDGGNEKLFF. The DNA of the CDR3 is TGTGCCAGCAGTGATGGGGGAAATGAAAAACTGTTTTTT.

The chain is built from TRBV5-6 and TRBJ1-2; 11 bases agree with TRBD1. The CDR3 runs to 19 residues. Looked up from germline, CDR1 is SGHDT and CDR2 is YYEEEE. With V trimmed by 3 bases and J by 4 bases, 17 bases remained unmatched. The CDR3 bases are TGTGCCAGCAGCTCCACTCCCCGTCGCTCGGGACAGGGGGGCTATGGCTACACCTTC. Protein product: CASSSTPRRSGQGGYGYTF.

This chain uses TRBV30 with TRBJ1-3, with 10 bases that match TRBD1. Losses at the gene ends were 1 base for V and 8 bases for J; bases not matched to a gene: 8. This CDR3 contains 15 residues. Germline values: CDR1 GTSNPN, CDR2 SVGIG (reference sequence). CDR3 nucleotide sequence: TGTGCCTGGAGTGCCGCCGGGACAGGGGTTGACACCATATATTTT. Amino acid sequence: CAWSAAGTGVDTIYF. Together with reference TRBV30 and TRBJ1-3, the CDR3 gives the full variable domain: SQTIHQWPATLVQPVGSPLSLECTVEGTSNPNLYWYRQAAGRGLQLLFYSVGIGQISSEVPQNLSASRPQDRQFILSSKKLLLSDSGFYLCAWSAAGTGVDTIYFGEGSWLTVV.

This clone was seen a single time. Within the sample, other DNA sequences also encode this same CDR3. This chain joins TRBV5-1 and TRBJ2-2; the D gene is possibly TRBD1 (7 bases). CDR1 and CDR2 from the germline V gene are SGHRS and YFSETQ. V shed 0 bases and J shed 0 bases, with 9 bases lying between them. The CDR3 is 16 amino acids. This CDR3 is CASSLGGTANTGELFF. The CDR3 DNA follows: TGCGCCAGCAGCTTGGGCGGGACAGCGAACACCGGGGAGCTGTTTTTT.